This TCR beta chain was sequenced in a study of T cells in localized non-small cell lung cancer. Remarks on this clone: What it binds is unknown.

The assay was immunoSEQ multiplex PCR, and TCRdb's table has in-frame clones only and misses some. The sample comprises approximately 83,000 clones, approximately 91% of which are singletons, and approximately 4% rests with the top ten. Findings of the study overall: Increased T cell density in blood showed an association with longer overall survival. The tumor had only one region sequenced, so heterogeneity remains possible.

CDR3 length: 15 residues. The V gene lost 5 bases and the J gene lost 7 bases, with 18 bases spanning the gap. The germline gives CDR1 SEHNR, CDR2 FQNEAQ (reference sequence). The clonotype was recovered from a woman aged 40-75 years with stage II squamous cell lung carcinoma. Sequencing was performed on PBMCs, taken before any cancer treatment. The chain carries TRBV7-9 and TRBJ2-1, with D perhaps matching TRBD2 (6 bases). In nucleotides, the CDR3 is TGTGCCAGCAGCCCCAAACTCCGGAGCGGGAATGAGCAGTTCTTC. The encoded protein is CASSPKLRSGNEQFF.